The 27 T cell receptor beta chains below were found in one sample sequenced in a study of blood T cell repertoires in COVID-19. Libraries were prepared by immunoSEQ multiplex PCR; TCRdb keeps only in-frame clonotypes and omits some of them. The profile shows over 200,000 clones, around 80% of them singletons. Sequenced sample: peripheral blood. The receptors shown here come from a woman of 80 years or more with active or convalescent COVID-19.

This rearrangement joins TRBV6-2 or TRBV6-3 to TRBJ1-2, with no clear D. Trimming stripped 0 bases from V and 0 bases from J, with 11 bases between. CDR1 is MNHEY, CDR2 SVGEGT, per germline. The CDR3 contains 16 residues. The chain's CDR3 is CASSYSIGLSNYGYTF. DNA of the CDR3: TGTGCCAGCAGTTACTCCATAGGACTCTCTAACTATGGCTACACCTTC.

The V gene is TRBV20-1, the J gene TRBJ1-6; no clear D gene. Germline V CDR1 and CDR2: DFQATT, SNEGSKA (reference sequence). Trimming removed 3 bases at V and 7 bases at J, with 7 bases between. CDR3 size: 12 residues. CDR3 residues: CSASQKNSPLHF. DNA of the CDR3: TGCAGTGCTAGTCAGAAGAATTCACCCCTCCACTTT.

The CDR3 is CASTSGGKNTEAFF. As DNA, the CDR3 is TGTGCCAGCACAAGTGGGGGCAAGAACACTGAAGCTTTCTTT. The V gene is TRBV5-4, the J gene TRBJ1-1; D is possibly TRBD1 (6 bases). The CDR3 contains 14 residues. Trimming cost V 6 bases and J 1 base, with 13 bases left between them. From germline, CDR1 is SGHNT and CDR2 YYREEE (reference sequence). The complete variable domain, with remaining parts taken from reference TRBV5-4 and TRBJ1-1, reads ETGVTQSPTHLIKTRGQQVTLRCSSQSGHNTVSWYQQALGQGPQFIFQYYREEENGRGNFPPRFSGLQFPNYSSELNVNALELDDSALYLCASTSGGKNTEAFFGQGTRLTVV.

This clone has only a few counts. The chain recombines TRBV4-2 with TRBJ1-6, with 8 bases fitting TRBD1. CDR3 length equals 18 residues. Trimming removed 3 bases from V and 2 bases from J; junction bases left unmatched: 9. The germline V gene has CDR1 LGHNA and CDR2 YNFKEQ. The CDR3 region is CASSQGQGARPYNSPLHF. As DNA, the CDR3 is TGTGCCAGCAGCCAGGGTCAGGGGGCGCGGCCCTATAATTCACCCCTCCACTTT.

The chain joins TRBV3-1 (or the pseudogene TRBV3-2) to TRBJ1-2, with D unresolved. Deletions cut 1 base from V and 3 bases from J, with 9 bases between. Germline lookup yields CDR1 LGHDT and CDR2 YNNKEL (reference sequence). There are 14 residues in the CDR3. The DNA for the CDR3 is TGTGCCAGCAGCCAAGGACACACCGACTATGGCTACACCTTC. Amino acids: CASSQGHTDYGYTF.

The chain has TRBV5-1 and TRBJ1-4; 8 bases are shared with TRBD1. CDR3 length: 17 amino acids. Per germline, CDR1 SGHRS and CDR2 YFSETQ. V dropped 0 bases and J dropped 3; count of bases not matched to a gene: 7. The CDR3 region has the DNA TGCGCCAGCAGCTTGGACCCCCAGGGGGCGGCTAATGAAAAACTGTTTTTT. Translation gives CASSLDPQGAANEKLFF.

This rearrangement joins TRBV4-1 to TRBJ2-7; TRBD1 aligns across 7 bases. CDR3 length equals 14 residues. Germline CDR1 reads MGHRA; CDR2 reads YSYEKL. The trim removed 3 bases at V and 1 base at J, leaving 3 bases unmatched. In DNA form, the CDR3 reads TGCGCCAGCAGCCAGTTGACAGGGTCCTACGAGCAGTACTTC. Encoded protein: CASSQLTGSYEQYF.

The rearrangement joins TRBV7-9 to TRBJ1-2; perhaps TRBD1 as D (6 bases). The CDR3 spans 15 residues. Trimming removed 1 base at V and 3 bases at J, with 12 bases between. Germline V gene sequence: CDR1 SEHNR, CDR2 FQNEAQ (reference sequence). CDR3 bases: TGTGCCAGCAGCTTAGTCTTCGGACAGTACTATGGCTACACCTTC. Its protein product is CASSLVFGQYYGYTF.

V and J are TRBV5-1 and TRBJ2-3; perhaps TRBD1 as D (6 bases). V gave up 1 base and J gave up 1 base, with 7 bases separating them. This CDR3 is 14 amino acids long. In germline, CDR1 is SGHRS, CDR2 YFSETQ. As DNA, the CDR3 is TGCGCCAGCAGCTTGTCAGGGGGCACAGATACGCAGTATTTT. Protein sequence: CASSLSGGTDTQYF.

This chain uses TRBV2 with TRBJ2-1; 12 bases line up with TRBD2. Trimming cost V 4 bases and J 6 bases; bases outside gene matches: 4. Looked up from germline, CDR1 is SNHLY and CDR2 is FYNNEI. The CDR3 consists of 15 residues. The CDR3 protein is CASSASGRAGNEQFF. CDR3 bases: TGTGCCAGCAGTGCTAGCGGGAGGGCCGGCAATGAGCAGTTCTTC. Together with reference TRBV2 and TRBJ2-1, the CDR3 gives the full variable domain: EPEVTQTPSHQVTQMGQEVILRCVPISNHLYFYWYRQILGQKVEFLVSFYNNEISEKSEIFDDQFSVERPDGSNFTLKIRSTKLEDSAMYFCASSASGRAGNEQFFGPGTRLTVL.

This clone was seen only once. The rearrangement joins TRBV5-1 to TRBJ2-2, with 7 bases lining up with TRBD2. The J segment lost 5 bases and the V segment lost 3 bases, leaving 10 bases of the junction unmatched. There are 16 residues in the CDR3. Germline CDR1 SGHRS, CDR2 YFSETQ. CDR3 nucleotides: TGCGCCAGCAGCTCGGACCCTAGCGGAGTAACCGGGGAGCTGTTTTTT. The encoded protein is CASSSDPSGVTGELFF.

The J gene is TRBJ1-5, the V gene TRBV12-3 or TRBV12-4, with D unresolved. Deletions cut 6 bases from V and 7 bases from J, with 10 bases between. There are 12 residues in the CDR3. In DNA form, the CDR3 reads TGTGCCAGCAGCCCCTGGGCCCAGCCCCAGCATTTT. Its protein is CASSPWAQPQHF.

The chain links TRBV7-2 to TRBJ2-7; TRBD2 is a possible D gene (6 bases). The CDR3 runs to 17 residues. Trimming left V 0 bases short and J 0 bases short, with 15 bases between. Germline CDR1 reads SGHTA; CDR2 reads FQGNSA. The CDR3 loop reads CASSLASGGLSSYEQYF. In DNA form, the CDR3 reads TGTGCCAGCAGCTTAGCGTCCGGGGGACTGAGCTCCTACGAGCAGTACTTC.

This rearrangement joins TRBV11-2 to TRBJ2-7; perhaps TRBD1 as D (5 bases). Germline CDR1 reads SGHAT; CDR2 reads FQNNGV. V was pared by 5 bases and J by 4 bases, with 12 bases between. The CDR3 length is 13 residues. In nucleotides, the CDR3 is TGTGCCAGCAGCAGCTCGGACACTTACGAGCAGTACTTC. This codes for CASSSSDTYEQYF.

The chain joins TRBV6-4 to TRBJ2-2, with a weak D call TRBD1 (6 bases). Trimming removed 5 bases at V and 4 bases at J, with 14 bases between. The CDR3 loop spans 15 amino acids. The V gene's germline CDR1 is MRHNA and CDR2 SNTAGT. The CDR3 region is CASSSRGYTTGELFF. The CDR3 DNA reads TGTGCCAGCAGTTCCAGGGGATACACCACCGGGGAGCTGTTTTTT.

This sequence joins TRBV18 and TRBJ2-5; 11 bases match TRBD1. Germline CDR1 reads KGHSH; CDR2 reads LQKENI. This CDR3 has 16 amino acids. J lost 4 bases, V lost 6 bases, and 10 bases had no gene match. CDR3 in DNA: TGTGCCAGCTCCCCGCTCAGGACAGGGGGCGTAGAGACCCAGTACTTC. This gives the protein CASSPLRTGGVETQYF.

The sample holds one count of this clone. This chain uses TRBV11-2 with TRBJ2-1; 11 bases are a match to TRBD2. The V and J ends lost 1 base and 3 bases, in that order; junction bases with no gene match: 8. The CDR3 is made up of 18 amino acids. CDR1 and CDR2 from the germline V gene are SGHAT and FQNNGV. CDR3 residues: CASSLGLIAGGIYNEQFF. Here the CDR3 DNA reads TGTGCCAGCAGCTTAGGCCTCATAGCGGGAGGGATCTACAATGAGCAGTTCTTC.

This sequence joins TRBV7-8 and TRBJ1-2; 9 bases line up with TRBD1. This CDR3 contains 15 residues. V lost 2 bases, J lost 4 bases, and 5 bases stayed unmatched. In germline, CDR1 is SGHVS, CDR2 FQNEAQ. The CDR3 coding sequence is TGTGCCAGCAGCTTATCTGGACAGGGGACCTATGGCTACACCTTC. This translates into CASSLSGQGTYGYTF.

The chain couples TRBV29-1 to TRBJ2-7; possible D gene TRBD2, 5 bases. CDR3 size: 13 residues. Trimming pared 4 bases from V and 8 bases from J, leaving 18 bases between. CDR1 and CDR2 (germline): SQVTM, ANQGSEA. CDR3 coding DNA: TGCAGCGTTGGGTCAGCGGATGGCTTCCAGCAGTACTTC. The encoded protein is CSVGSADGFQQYF.

The chain links TRBV5-4 to TRBJ2-7; 10 bases are shared with TRBD1. CDR1 is SGHNT, CDR2 YYREEE, per germline (reference sequence). Trimming took 4 bases from V and 4 from J; bases not matched to a gene: 17. The CDR3 consists of 18 residues. CDR3 nucleotides: TGTGCCAGCAGCCCCGGCTTACTCCGGACAGGGGGAACGTACGAGCAGTACTTC. Protein: CASSPGLLRTGGTYEQYF.

The DNA for the CDR3 is TGTGCCAGCAGTATAGGACTAGCGGGGGGCAGGGTTCAAGAGACCCAGTACTTC. Encoded protein: CASSIGLAGGRVQETQYF. The J gene is TRBJ2-5, the V gene TRBV27, with 14 bases matching TRBD2. There are 18 residues in the CDR3. Germline lookup yields CDR1 MNHEY and CDR2 SMNVEV (reference sequence). The junction had 10 bases not matched to a gene; V was cut back by 5 bases and J by 2 bases.

The chain has TRBV7-3 and TRBJ1-1, with D tentatively TRBD1 (6 bases). The germline V gene encodes CDR1 SGHTA and CDR2 FQGTGA. V lost 5 bases and J 4 bases, leaving 14 bases between the germline ends. This CDR3 has 14 residues. The CDR3: CASSEQGWGTEAFF. The CDR3 DNA is TGTGCCAGCAGCGAACAGGGCTGGGGCACTGAAGCTTTCTTT.

This chain joins TRBV6-5 and TRBJ1-1; 7 bases agree with TRBD1. The CDR3 is 14 residues long. The ends lost 8 bases at V and 2 bases at J; junction bases unmatched: 8. The germline V gene encodes CDR1 MNHEY and CDR2 SVGAGI. CDR3 region: CASAKTGINTEAFF. CDR3 DNA sequence: TGTGCCAGCGCTAAGACAGGGATTAACACTGAAGCTTTCTTT.

The table lists this clone with a count of one. This rearrangement joins TRBV30 to TRBJ1-5; D not certain. Germline V CDR1 and CDR2: GTSNPN, SVGIG (reference sequence). The CDR3 consists of 14 residues. The V end was cut by 3 bases, the J end by 7 bases, with 16 bases between. DNA for the CDR3: TGTGCCTGGAGGCCGGGAGATAAAGGACAGCCCCAGCATTTT. It codes for CAWRPGDKGQPQHF.

This rearrangement joins TRBV9 to TRBJ1-2; D is perhaps TRBD1 (6 bases). Looked up from germline, CDR1 is SGDLS and CDR2 is YYNGEE. The CDR3 is 15 amino acids. Between the trimmed V and J ends, which lost 0 bases and 8 bases, there was a span of 17 bases. The CDR3 here is CASSVGTARLGGYTF. CDR3 DNA: TGTGCCAGCAGCGTAGGGACAGCCAGATTGGGGGGCTACACCTTC. Together with reference TRBV9 and TRBJ1-2, the CDR3 gives the full variable domain: DSGVTQTPKHLITATGQRVTLRCSPRSGDLSVYWYQQSLDQGLQFLIQYYNGEERAKGNILERFSAQQFPDLHSELNLSSLELGDSALYFCASSVGTARLGGYTFGSGTRLTVV.

This chain joins TRBV5-1 and TRBJ1-5; perhaps TRBD1 as D (6 bases). The CDR3 is 16 amino acids. CDR1 and CDR2 from the germline V gene are SGHRS and YFSETQ. V was cut by 0 bases and J by 4 bases, with 14 bases left in between. The CDR3 DNA reads TGCGCCAGCAGCTTGGGGGACACGGGGTGGAATCAGCCCCAGCATTTT. Its protein product is CASSLGDTGWNQPQHF.

The J gene is TRBJ1-4, the V gene TRBV6-5, with 8 nucleotides matching TRBD1. This CDR3 comprises 15 residues. V was pared by 5 bases and J by 8 bases, with 10 bases of the junction left unmatched. The germline CDR1 and CDR2 sequences are MNHEY and SVGAGI. The CDR3 region is CASSTFTGGGEKLFF. CDR3 DNA: TGTGCCAGCAGTACCTTTACAGGGGGAGGAGAAAAACTGTTTTTT.